This TCR beta chain was recovered during a study of blood T cell repertoires in COVID-19. Profiled with immunoSEQ multiplex PCR; TCRdb holds only in-frame clones, not every one. The repertoire has around 60,000 clones, about 75% of them found once; the top ten carry around 30%. Germline V gene data show CDR1 as KGHSH and CDR2 as LQKENI. The CDR3 consists of 15 residues. Between the trimmed V and J ends, which lost 1 base and 2 bases, there was a span of 9 bases. The chain has TRBV18 and TRBJ1-5, with a tentative D call TRBD1 (5 bases). The origin of this receptor is a human donor in a cohort sampled during active COVID-19. Input material: peripheral blood. CDR3 sequence (DNA): TGTGCCAGCTCACCACAGGGCAGGGGCAATCAGCCCCAGCATTTT. Amino acid sequence: CASSPQGRGNQPQHF.